This record covers a single TCR beta chain. The data were taken from a study of T cell responses to AZD1222 COVID-19 vaccine. Libraries were prepared by immunoSEQ multiplex PCR; TCRdb keeps only in-frame clonotypes and omits some of them. The table lists roughly 150,000 clones, over 80% of them singletons. The receptor comes from an adult who received the AZD1222 COVID-19 vaccine. The specimen comprised peripheral blood, sampled 28 days after the second AZD1222 dose.

The CDR3 spells CASRPSQETQYF. CDR3 nucleotide sequence: TGTGCCAGCCGCCCAAGCCAAGAGACCCAGTACTTC. The chain carries TRBV6-5 and TRBJ2-5; no firm D call. CDR1 and CDR2 from the germline V gene are MNHEY and SVGAGI. The CDR3 sequence is 12 residues long. The germline V and J ends were trimmed by 8 bases and 1 base, with 8 bases remaining between them.